The clone carrying this T cell receptor beta chain has a count of ten or more. Its specificity is unknown. 5'RACE generated cDNA with 10-nucleotide random UMIs. One entry per CDR3 protein results from TCRdb running MiXCR on the 5' RACE reads. The sample includes roughly 30,000 distinct CDR3 sequences, 6.6% of them seen just once. This specimen comes from a study of neurological immune-mediated disorders. General study results and limits: None of the CDR3 amino acid sequences in expanded clones turned up in more than one subject, which points to private repertoires in all groups.

The CDR3 totals 13 residues. The V end lost 0 bases, the J end lost 2 bases, and 5 bases lay between the germline ends. Germline assignment: CDR1 SGHRS and CDR2 YFSETQ. Unsorted libraries were prepared from 2 million PBMCs that had been stored at -80 C. The sequence came from a woman in her forties or fifties in good health. The sequencing input was PBMCs. This chain connects TRBV5-1 to TRBJ1-1; no firm D call. CDR3 nucleotides: TGCGCCAGCAGCTTGGAGTCAAACACTGAAGCTTTCTTT. The encoded protein is CASSLESNTEAFF.